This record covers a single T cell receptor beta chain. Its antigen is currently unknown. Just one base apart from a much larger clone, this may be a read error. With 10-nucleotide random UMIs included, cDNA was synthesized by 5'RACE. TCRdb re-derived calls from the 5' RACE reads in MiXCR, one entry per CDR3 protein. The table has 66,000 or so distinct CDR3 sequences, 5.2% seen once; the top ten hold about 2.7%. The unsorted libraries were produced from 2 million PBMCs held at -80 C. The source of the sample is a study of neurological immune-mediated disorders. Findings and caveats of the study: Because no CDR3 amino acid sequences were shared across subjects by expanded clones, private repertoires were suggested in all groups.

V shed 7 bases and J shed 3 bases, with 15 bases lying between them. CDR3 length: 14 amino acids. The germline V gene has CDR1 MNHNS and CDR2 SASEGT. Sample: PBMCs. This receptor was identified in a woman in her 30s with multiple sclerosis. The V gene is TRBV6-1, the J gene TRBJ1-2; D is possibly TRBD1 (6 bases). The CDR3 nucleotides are TGTGCCAGCATCGGAACAGGGTTTGACTATGGCTACACCTTC. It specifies CASIGTGFDYGYTF.